The 28 T cell receptor beta chains reported below all come from one sample, sequenced in a study of T cell responses to AZD1222 COVID-19 vaccine. Generated by immunoSEQ multiplex PCR, the TCRdb table keeps only in-frame clones and is missing some. The sample contains 100,000 or so clones, more than 70% of which appear only once. The sequencing used peripheral blood, collected on day 0 of AZD1222 vaccination. All receptors come from an adult in good health.

This clone was observed many times. V gene TRBV7-6 combines with J gene TRBJ1-2; D remains unclear. Trimming took 5 bases from V and 0 from J, leaving 16 bases between them. The CDR3 has 16 amino acids. The germline CDR1 and CDR2 sequences are SGHVS and FNYEAQ. The CDR3 nucleotides are TGTGCCAGCAGCCTAGAGGCTAAAGCAGCTAACTATGGCTACACCTTC. Its translation: CASSLEAKAANYGYTF.

V is TRBV11-3 and J is TRBJ2-7; no reliable D call. The CDR3 is made up of 11 amino acids. Germline CDR1 reads SGHNT; CDR2 reads YENEEA. V lost 5 bases to trimming and J lost 4 bases, with 6 bases between them. The CDR3 here is CASSREYEQYF. CDR3 nucleotide sequence: TGTGCCAGCAGCCGAGAGTACGAGCAGTACTTC.

This clone was detected a few times. The V call is TRBV7-2, the J call TRBJ1-2; D is unclear. The length of the CDR3 is 14 residues. Trimming pared 6 bases from V and 2 bases from J, leaving 13 bases between. Looked up from germline, CDR1 is SGHTA and CDR2 is FQGNSA. This chain's CDR3 is CASRLSAGNYGYTF. CDR3 DNA sequence: TGTGCCAGCAGGCTCTCCGCTGGGAACTATGGCTACACCTTC.

V and J are TRBV6-2 or TRBV6-3 and TRBJ2-4, with D maybe TRBD1 (5 bases). This CDR3 region has 16 residues. V lost 4 bases and J lost 5, with 18 bases in between. Germline values: CDR1 MNHEY, CDR2 SVGEGT. CDR3 loop: CASSSTAPPPQNIQYF. CDR3 coding DNA: TGTGCCAGCAGTTCGACAGCGCCACCCCCCCAAAACATTCAGTACTTC.

The chain links TRBV7-6 to TRBJ2-3; D call uncertain. The ends were cut back, 5 bases at V and 0 bases at J, with 12 bases in the middle. From germline, CDR1 is SGHVS and CDR2 FNYEAQ. There are 15 residues in the CDR3. The CDR3 sequence is CASSLDAASTDTQYF. The CDR3 DNA reads as TGTGCCAGCAGCCTCGATGCAGCGAGCACAGATACGCAGTATTTT.

The chain uses TRBV7-9 and TRBJ2-7; 11 positions match TRBD2. CDR3 length: 16 residues. The trim removed 5 bases at V and 2 bases at J, leaving 8 bases unmatched. In germline, CDR1 is SEHNR, CDR2 FQNEAQ (reference sequence). For the CDR3, the DNA is TGTGCCAGCAGCGCACTGGGACTAGCGGAAACCTACGAGCAGTACTTC. Translation gives CASSALGLAETYEQYF.

This chain joins TRBV5-1 and TRBJ2-1; D might be TRBD1 (5 bases). CDR3 length: 15 amino acids. CDR1 and CDR2 from the germline V gene are SGHRS and YFSETQ. Trimming removed 5 bases from V and 0 bases from J, with 12 bases in between. CDR3: CASRRQWSSYNEQFF. In nucleotides, the CDR3 is TGCGCCAGCAGGAGACAGTGGAGCTCCTACAATGAGCAGTTCTTC.

The V gene is TRBV7-2, the J gene TRBJ2-7; maybe TRBD2 (5 bases). Germline values: CDR1 SGHTA, CDR2 FQGNSA. The CDR3 contains 13 residues. V lost 1 base, J lost 4 bases, and 8 bases lay in between. Written as DNA, the CDR3 is TGTGCCAGCAGCTTAGATCCGGGGTACGAGCAGTACTTC. It translates to CASSLDPGYEQYF.

The genes are TRBV7-2 and TRBJ2-1, with D possibly being TRBD2 (5 bases). Looked up from germline, CDR1 is SGHTA and CDR2 is FQGNSA. V lost 5 bases and J 10 bases, leaving 12 bases between the germline ends. This CDR3 has 12 amino acids. Written as DNA, the CDR3 is TGTGCCAGCAGCCCGACATCGGGGGAGCAGTTCTTC. Its protein is CASSPTSGEQFF.

The chain is built from TRBV28 and TRBJ1-2; D not certain. The CDR3 totals 12 residues. The germline V and J ends were trimmed by 7 bases and 4 bases, with 10 bases remaining between them. The germline CDR1 and CDR2 sequences are MDHEN and SYDVKM. The chain's CDR3 is CASNSGPYGYTF. The DNA for the CDR3 is TGTGCCAGCAACTCTGGGCCCTATGGCTACACCTTC.

This chain joins TRBV24-1 and TRBJ1-6; D call uncertain. In germline, CDR1 is KGHDR, CDR2 SFDVKD. This CDR3 spans 17 amino acids. V gave up 4 bases and J gave up 3 bases, with 15 bases separating them. The CDR3: CATSDSRSGSYNSPLHF. Here the CDR3 DNA reads TGTGCCACCAGTGACTCTCGTTCGGGAAGCTATAATTCACCCCTCCACTTT.

This chain joins TRBV4-2 and TRBJ1-1, with D possibly being TRBD1 (5 bases). The V end was cut by 4 bases, the J end by 1 base, with 13 bases between. The CDR3 spans 15 residues. Germline assignment: CDR1 LGHNA and CDR2 YNFKEQ. CDR3 amino acids: CASSREQVKNTEAFF. The CDR3 region has the DNA TGTGCCAGCAGCCGAGAACAGGTGAAGAACACTGAAGCTTTCTTT.

This clone was counted a single time. The CDR3 region is CASSLGAGYTF. CDR3 DNA: TGTGCCAGCAGTTTGGGGGCGGGCTACACCTTC. This sequence joins TRBV6-6 and TRBJ1-2; D is possibly TRBD1 (6 bases). The CDR3 runs to 11 residues. Trimming took off 4 bases at V and 8 bases at J, with 8 bases between the two ends. CDR1 is MNHNY and CDR2 is SVGAGI in the germline V gene (reference sequence).

The chain joins TRBV19 to TRBJ2-5; D ambiguous. This CDR3 contains 13 residues. V was cut by 3 bases and J by 3 bases, with 8 bases left in between. Germline CDR1 is LNHDA and CDR2 is SQIVND (reference sequence). This CDR3 is CASSIGRKETQYF. As DNA, the CDR3 is TGTGCCAGTAGTATCGGACGGAAAGAGACCCAGTACTTC. Variable domain in full (rest from reference TRBV19 and TRBJ2-5): DGGITQSPKYLFRKEGQNVTLSCEQNLNHDAMYWYRQDPGQGLRLIYYSQIVNDFQKGDIAEGYSVSREKKESFPLTVTSAQKNPTAFYLCASSIGRKETQYFGPGTRLLVL.

The genes are TRBV4-2 and TRBJ2-5; D not resolved. The germline CDR1 and CDR2 sequences are LGHNA and YNFKEQ. The V end lost 2 bases, the J end lost 7 bases, and 17 bases lay between the germline ends. This CDR3 comprises 15 residues. CDR3 DNA sequence: TGTGCCAGCAGCCAAACCCAAGGCGGCCTGGGGACCCAGTACTTC. Translation: CASSQTQGGLGTQYF.

V usage is TRBV7-2 and J usage is TRBJ2-3, with TRBD2 identical over 8 bases. This CDR3 region has 17 residues. The V gene end was trimmed by 0 bases and the J gene end by 4 bases; junction bases not matched to a gene: 9. Germline CDR1 reads SGHTA; CDR2 reads FQGNSA. As DNA, the CDR3 is TGTGCCAGCAGCTTAGCTCCAGCGGGAGTTACTGCAGATACGCAGTATTTT. Amino acids: CASSLAPAGVTADTQYF.

The chain carries TRBV7-8 and TRBJ2-2; D is unresolved. Germline V gene data show CDR1 as SGHVS and CDR2 as FQNEAQ. V was pared by 2 bases and J by 1 base, with 11 bases between. The CDR3 consists of 16 residues. The chain's CDR3 is CASSLRHLKNTGELFF. The CDR3 nucleotides are TGTGCCAGCAGCTTAAGGCACCTGAAGAACACCGGGGAGCTGTTTTTT. Drawing the rest from reference TRBV7-8 and TRBJ2-2, the complete variable domain is GAGVSQSPRYKVAKRGQDVALRCDPISGHVSLFWYQQALGQGPEFLTYFQNEAQLDKSGLPSDRFFAERPEGSVSTLKIQRTQQEDSAVYLCASSLRHLKNTGELFFGEGSRLTVL.

The chain couples TRBV11-2 to TRBJ1-6; D uncertain. Trimming cost V 0 bases and J 10 bases, with 13 bases left between them. In germline, CDR1 is SGHAT, CDR2 FQNNGV. This CDR3 region has 15 residues. DNA of the CDR3: TGTGCCAGCAGCTTAGACCCTTTTGGAGGGTCACCCCTCCACTTT. It encodes CASSLDPFGGSPLHF. The whole variable domain, remainder taken from reference TRBV11-2 and TRBJ1-6, is EAGVAQSPRYKIIEKRQSVAFWCNPISGHATLYWYQQILGQGPKLLIQFQNNGVVDDSQLPKDRFSAERLKGVDSTLKIQPAKLEDSAVYLCASSLDPFGGSPLHFGNGTRLTVT.

The genes are TRBV5-6 and TRBJ1-5; 7 bases align to TRBD1. Germline CDR1 and CDR2: SGHDT and YYEEEE. The CDR3 length is 15 residues. After removal of 3 bases from V and 2 bases from J, the junction contained 5 bases not matched to a gene. The CDR3 here is CASSYRGMGNQPQHF. The CDR3 region has the DNA TGTGCCAGCAGCTACAGGGGAATGGGCAATCAGCCCCAGCATTTT.

The rearrangement uses TRBV5-8 and TRBJ1-2, with 8 bases matching TRBD1. Germline CDR1 is SGHTS and CDR2 is YDEGEE. The CDR3 length is 17 residues. J gave up 1 base and V 4 bases, and 12 bases lay outside the gene matches. CDR3 sequence: CASSIWGQVLNNYGYTF. The CDR3 bases are TGTGCCAGCAGCATATGGGGACAGGTGTTAAATAACTATGGCTACACCTTC.

V is TRBV7-2 and J is TRBJ1-2; the match to TRBD1 covers 9 bases. Germline CDR1 is SGHTA and CDR2 is FQGNSA. V shed 2 bases and J 6 bases; nucleotides not matched to a gene: 7. The CDR3 covers 15 residues. The CDR3, as DNA: TGTGCCAGCAGCTTAACTTGGACAGGGGTTAATGGCTACACCTTC. This sequence encodes CASSLTWTGVNGYTF.

The genes are TRBV7-2 and TRBJ1-5, with a possible D match to TRBD1 (5 bases). V dropped 7 bases and J dropped 6 bases, with 16 bases sitting between them. This CDR3 spans 14 amino acids. CDR1 and CDR2 from the germline V gene are SGHTA and FQGNSA. Here the CDR3 reads CASNTQGSSQPQHF. CDR3 in DNA: TGTGCCAGCAACACTCAGGGTTCGAGTCAGCCCCAGCATTTT.

This sequence joins TRBV7-2 and TRBJ2-7; 7 bases are a match to TRBD1. Germline V gene lookup returns CDR1 SGHTA and CDR2 FQGNSA. After removal of 5 bases from V and 1 base from J, the junction contained 11 bases not matched to a gene. This CDR3 spans 16 amino acids. The CDR3 loop is CASSQRDSGWSYEQYF. CDR3 DNA sequence: TGTGCCAGCAGCCAACGGGACAGTGGTTGGTCCTACGAGCAGTACTTC.

The rearrangement links TRBV7-9 to TRBJ2-1; D perhaps matches TRBD2 (6 bases). The germline V gene has CDR1 SEHNR and CDR2 FQNEAQ (reference sequence). Trimming stripped 5 bases from V and 4 bases from J, with 12 bases between. The CDR3 spans 14 residues. This chain's CDR3 is CASSPRDLYNEQFF. The CDR3 DNA is TGTGCCAGCAGCCCCCGGGACTTGTACAATGAGCAGTTCTTC.

The chain employs TRBV5-4 and TRBJ2-1; 9 bases are shared with TRBD2. Germline V gene data show CDR1 as SGHNT and CDR2 as YYREEE (reference sequence). The length of the CDR3 is 16 residues. Germline trimming cut 4 bases from V and 9 bases from J; bases unmatched to any gene: 14. The CDR3 sequence is CASSPSSASGASEQFF. CDR3 nucleotide sequence: TGTGCCAGCAGCCCCTCTTCGGCTAGCGGGGCTTCTGAGCAGTTCTTC.

The chain employs TRBV6-2 or TRBV6-3 and TRBJ2-7, with 7 bases matching TRBD1. The V segment lost 6 bases and the J segment 2 bases; nucleotides outside the gene matches: 7. Germline-derived CDR1 and CDR2 are MNHEY and SVGEGT. The CDR3 contains 14 residues. In DNA, the CDR3 is TGTGCCAGCAGCAGGACGACAGGGCCCTACGAGCAGTACGTC. This encodes CASSRTTGPYEQYV.

The J gene is TRBJ2-1, the V gene TRBV5-1, with TRBD2 matching 7 bases. Germline lookup yields CDR1 SGHRS and CDR2 YFSETQ. There are 16 residues in the CDR3. V gave up 0 bases and J gave up 2 bases; unmatched junction bases: 5. DNA for the CDR3: TGCGCCAGCAGCTTGGGTGGCGGGAGTGCCTACAATGAGCAGTTCTTC. Encoded protein: CASSLGGGSAYNEQFF.

J is TRBJ1-2 and V is TRBV4-3; D is possibly TRBD1 (5 bases). CDR1 and CDR2 (germline): LGHNA, YSLEER. V was shortened by 1 base and J by 3 bases, with 30 bases between the two germline ends. This CDR3 comprises 21 residues. The CDR3 protein is CASSQGFKWGSRRGFDYGYTF. CDR3 nucleotide sequence: TGCGCCAGCAGCCAAGGTTTTAAATGGGGGTCTCGGAGGGGTTTCGACTATGGCTACACCTTC.